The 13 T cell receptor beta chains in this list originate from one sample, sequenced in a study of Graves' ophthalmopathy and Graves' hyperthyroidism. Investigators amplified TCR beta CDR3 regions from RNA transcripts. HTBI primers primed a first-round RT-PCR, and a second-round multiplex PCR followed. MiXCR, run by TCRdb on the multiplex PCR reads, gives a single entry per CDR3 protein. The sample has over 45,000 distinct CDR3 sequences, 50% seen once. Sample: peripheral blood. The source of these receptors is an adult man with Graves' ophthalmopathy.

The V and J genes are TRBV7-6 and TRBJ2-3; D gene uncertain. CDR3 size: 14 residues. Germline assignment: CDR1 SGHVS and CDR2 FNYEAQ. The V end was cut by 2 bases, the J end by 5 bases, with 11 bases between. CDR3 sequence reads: CASSLYAGQDTQYF. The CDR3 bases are TGTGCCAGCAGCTTATACGCTGGGCAAGATACGCAGTATTTT.

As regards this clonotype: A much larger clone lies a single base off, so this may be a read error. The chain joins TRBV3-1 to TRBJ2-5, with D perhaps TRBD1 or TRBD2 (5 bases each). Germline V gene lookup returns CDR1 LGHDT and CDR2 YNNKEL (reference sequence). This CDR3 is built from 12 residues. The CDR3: CTSRDGKETQYF. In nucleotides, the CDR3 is TGTACCAGCAGGGACGGGAAAGAGACCCAGTACTTC.

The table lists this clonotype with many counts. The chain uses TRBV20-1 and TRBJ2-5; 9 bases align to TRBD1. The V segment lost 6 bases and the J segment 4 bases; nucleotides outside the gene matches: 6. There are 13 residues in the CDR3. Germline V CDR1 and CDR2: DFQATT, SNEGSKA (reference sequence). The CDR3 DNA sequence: TGCAGTGCGAACCGGGACAGGGCAGAGACCCAGTACTTC. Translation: CSANRDRAETQYF.

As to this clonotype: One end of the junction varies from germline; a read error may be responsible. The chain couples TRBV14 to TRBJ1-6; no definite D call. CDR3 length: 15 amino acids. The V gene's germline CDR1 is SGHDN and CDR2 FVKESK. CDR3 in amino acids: CASSREVGRNSPPHF. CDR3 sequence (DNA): TGTGCCAGCAGCCGTGAGGTTGGGCGGAATTCACCCCCCCACTTT.

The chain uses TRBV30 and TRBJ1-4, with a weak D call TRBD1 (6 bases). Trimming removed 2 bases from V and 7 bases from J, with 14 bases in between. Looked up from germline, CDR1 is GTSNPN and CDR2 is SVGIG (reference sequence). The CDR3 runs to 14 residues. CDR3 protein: CAWSRGGGGEKLFF. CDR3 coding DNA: TGTGCCTGGAGTCGGGGGGGCGGAGGTGAAAAACTGTTTTTT.

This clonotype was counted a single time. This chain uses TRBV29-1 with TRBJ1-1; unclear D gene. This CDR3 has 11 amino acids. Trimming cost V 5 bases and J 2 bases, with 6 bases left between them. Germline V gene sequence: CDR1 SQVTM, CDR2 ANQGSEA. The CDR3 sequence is CSVLRNTEAFF. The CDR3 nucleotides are TGCAGCGTTCTTAGAAACACTGAAGCTTTCTTT.

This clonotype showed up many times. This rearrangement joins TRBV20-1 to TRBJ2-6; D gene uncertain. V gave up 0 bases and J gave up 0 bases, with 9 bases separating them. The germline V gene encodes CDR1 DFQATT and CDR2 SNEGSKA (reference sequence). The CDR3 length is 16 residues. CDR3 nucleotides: TGCAGTGCTAGAGACGTCAGAGCCTCTGGGGCCAACGTCCTGACTTTC. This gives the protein CSARDVRASGANVLTF.

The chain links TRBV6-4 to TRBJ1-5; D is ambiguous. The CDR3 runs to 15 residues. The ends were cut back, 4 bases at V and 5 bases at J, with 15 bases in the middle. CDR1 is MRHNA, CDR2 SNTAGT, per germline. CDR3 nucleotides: TGTGCCAGCAGTGGGGTAATTGGGATGGATCAGCCCCAGCATTTT. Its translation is CASSGVIGMDQPQHF.

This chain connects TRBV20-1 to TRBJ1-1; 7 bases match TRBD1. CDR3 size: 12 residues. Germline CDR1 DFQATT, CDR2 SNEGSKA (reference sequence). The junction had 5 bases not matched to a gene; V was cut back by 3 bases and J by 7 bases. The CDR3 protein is CSARDRTNEAFF. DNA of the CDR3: TGCAGTGCTAGGGACAGGACTAATGAAGCTTTCTTT.

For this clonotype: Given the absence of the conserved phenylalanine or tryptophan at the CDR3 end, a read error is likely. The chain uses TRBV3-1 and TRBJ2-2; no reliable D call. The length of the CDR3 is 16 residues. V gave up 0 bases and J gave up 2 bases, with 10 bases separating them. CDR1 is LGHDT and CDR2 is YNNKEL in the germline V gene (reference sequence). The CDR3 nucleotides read TGTGCCAGCAGCCAAGATCACGGCCGAAACACCGGGGAGCTGTTTTTG. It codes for CASSQDHGRNTGELFL.

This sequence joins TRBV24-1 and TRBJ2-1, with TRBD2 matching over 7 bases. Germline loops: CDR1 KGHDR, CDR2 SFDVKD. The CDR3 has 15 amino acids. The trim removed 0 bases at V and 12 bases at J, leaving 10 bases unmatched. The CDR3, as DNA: TGTGCCACCAGTGATTTGTCGGGGGGACGCAATACGCAGTTCTTC. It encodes CATSDLSGGRNTQFF.

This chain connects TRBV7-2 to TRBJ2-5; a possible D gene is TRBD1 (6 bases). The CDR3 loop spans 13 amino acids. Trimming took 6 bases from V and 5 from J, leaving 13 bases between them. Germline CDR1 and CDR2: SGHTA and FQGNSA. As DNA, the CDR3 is TGTGCCAGCAGTGGGACACCCTCGGAGACCCAGTACTTC. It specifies CASSGTPSETQYF.

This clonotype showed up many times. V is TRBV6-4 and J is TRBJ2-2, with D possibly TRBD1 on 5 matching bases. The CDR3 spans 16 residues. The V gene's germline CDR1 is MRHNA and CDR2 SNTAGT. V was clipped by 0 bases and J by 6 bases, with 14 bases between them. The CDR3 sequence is CASSDSSLQGAGELFF. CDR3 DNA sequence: TGTGCCAGCAGTGACTCGTCACTCCAAGGGGCCGGGGAGCTGTTTTTT.